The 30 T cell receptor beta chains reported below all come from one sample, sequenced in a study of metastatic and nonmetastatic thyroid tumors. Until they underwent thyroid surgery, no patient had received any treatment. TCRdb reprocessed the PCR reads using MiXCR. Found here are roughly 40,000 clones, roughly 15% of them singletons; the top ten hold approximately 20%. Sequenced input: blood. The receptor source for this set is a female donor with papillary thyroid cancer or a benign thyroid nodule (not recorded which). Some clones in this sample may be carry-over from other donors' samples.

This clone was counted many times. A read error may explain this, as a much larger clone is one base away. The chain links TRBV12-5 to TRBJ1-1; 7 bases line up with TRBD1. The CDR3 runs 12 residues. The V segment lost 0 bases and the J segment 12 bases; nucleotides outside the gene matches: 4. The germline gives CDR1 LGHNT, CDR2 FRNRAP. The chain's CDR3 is CASGLVQGRPFF. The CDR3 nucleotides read TGTGCTAGTGGTTTGGTACAGGGGAGACCTTTCTTT. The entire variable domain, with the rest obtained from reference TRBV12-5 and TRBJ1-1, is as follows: DARVTQTPRHKVTEMGQEVTMRCQPILGHNTVFWYRQTMMQGLELLAYFRNRAPLDDSGMPKDRFSAEMPDATLATLKIQPSEPRDSAVYFCASGLVQGRPFFGQGTRLTVV.

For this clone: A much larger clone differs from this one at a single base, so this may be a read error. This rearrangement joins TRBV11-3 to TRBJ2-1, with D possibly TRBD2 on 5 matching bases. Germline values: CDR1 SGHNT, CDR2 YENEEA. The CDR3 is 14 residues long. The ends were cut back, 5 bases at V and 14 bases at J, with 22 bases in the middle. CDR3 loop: CASSELSSRSFKFF. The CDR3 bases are TGTGCCAGCAGCGAACTATCTAGCAGGAGTTTTAAGTTCTTC.

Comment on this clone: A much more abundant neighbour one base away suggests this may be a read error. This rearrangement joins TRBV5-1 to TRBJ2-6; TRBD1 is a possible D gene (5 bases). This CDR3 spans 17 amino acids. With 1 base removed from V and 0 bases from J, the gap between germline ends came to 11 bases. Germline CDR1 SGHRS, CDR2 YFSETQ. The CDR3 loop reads CASSLPTVGSGANVLTF. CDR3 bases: TGCGCCAGCAGCTTGCCGACAGTGGGCTCTGGGGCCAACGTCCTGACTTTC. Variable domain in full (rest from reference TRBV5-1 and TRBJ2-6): KAGVTQTPRYLIKTRGQQVTLSCSPISGHRSVSWYQQTPGQGLQFLFEYFSETQRNKGNFPGRFSGRQFSNSRSEMNVSTLELGDSALYLCASSLPTVGSGANVLTFGAGSRLTVL.

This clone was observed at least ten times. The CDR3 loop reads CASSQRPYYGYTF. The CDR3 DNA is TGTGCCAGCAGCCAAAGGCCCTACTATGGCTACACCTTC. The rearrangement uses TRBV14 and TRBJ1-2; no clear D gene. Germline CDR1 is SGHDN and CDR2 is FVKESK. The CDR3 length is 13 residues. V was pared by 2 bases and J by 3 bases, with 7 bases between.

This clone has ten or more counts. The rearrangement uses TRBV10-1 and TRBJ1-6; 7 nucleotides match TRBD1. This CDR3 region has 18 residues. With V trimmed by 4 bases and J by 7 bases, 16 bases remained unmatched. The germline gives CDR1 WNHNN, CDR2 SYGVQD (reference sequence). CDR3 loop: CASSVQQGKSTLNSPLHF. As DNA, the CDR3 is TGCGCCAGCAGTGTTCAACAGGGGAAATCCACCTTAAATTCACCCCTCCACTTT.

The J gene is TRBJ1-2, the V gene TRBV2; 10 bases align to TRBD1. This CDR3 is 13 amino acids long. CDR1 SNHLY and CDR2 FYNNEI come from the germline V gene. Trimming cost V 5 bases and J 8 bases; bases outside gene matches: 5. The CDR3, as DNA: TGTGCCAGCAGTAGGACAGGGGGGCAAGGCTACACCTTC. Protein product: CASSRTGGQGYTF.

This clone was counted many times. The CDR3 spells CASSLSSGARTGEQFF. The CDR3 region has the DNA TGTGCCAGCAGTTTATCATCGGGAGCTAGGACGGGTGAGCAGTTCTTC. V usage is TRBV28 and J usage is TRBJ2-1; a possible D gene is TRBD2 (6 bases). Germline V gives CDR1 MDHEN, CDR2 SYDVKM. CDR3 length equals 16 residues. The V gene lost 1 base and the J gene lost 9 bases, with 19 bases spanning the gap.

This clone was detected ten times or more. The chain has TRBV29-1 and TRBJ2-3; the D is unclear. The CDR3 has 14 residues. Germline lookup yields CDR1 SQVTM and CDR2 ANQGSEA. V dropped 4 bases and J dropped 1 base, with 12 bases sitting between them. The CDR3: CSVATIIGTDTQYF. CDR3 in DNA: TGCAGCGTTGCGACAATTATAGGCACAGATACGCAGTATTTT.

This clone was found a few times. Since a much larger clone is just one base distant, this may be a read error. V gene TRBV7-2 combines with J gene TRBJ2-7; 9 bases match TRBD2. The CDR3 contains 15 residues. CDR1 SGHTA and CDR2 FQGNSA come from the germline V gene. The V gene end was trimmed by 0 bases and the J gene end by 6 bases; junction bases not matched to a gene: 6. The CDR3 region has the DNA TGTGCCAGCAGCTTAGCATCTGCGGGAGGGGGCGAGCAGTACTTC. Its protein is CASSLASAGGGEQYF.

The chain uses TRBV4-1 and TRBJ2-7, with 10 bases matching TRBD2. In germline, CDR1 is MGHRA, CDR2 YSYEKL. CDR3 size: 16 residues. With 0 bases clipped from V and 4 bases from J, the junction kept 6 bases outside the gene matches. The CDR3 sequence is CASSQDPSGSRYEQYF. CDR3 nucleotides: TGCGCCAGCAGCCAAGACCCTAGCGGGAGTCGGTACGAGCAGTACTTC.

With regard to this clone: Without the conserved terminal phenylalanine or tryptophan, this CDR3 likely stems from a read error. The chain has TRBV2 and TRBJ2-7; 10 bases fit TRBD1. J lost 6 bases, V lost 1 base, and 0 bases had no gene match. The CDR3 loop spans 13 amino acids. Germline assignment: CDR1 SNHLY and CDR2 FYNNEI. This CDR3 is CASSEGTGGEQYY. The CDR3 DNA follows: TGTGCCAGCAGTGAAGGGACAGGGGGCGAGCAGTACTAC.

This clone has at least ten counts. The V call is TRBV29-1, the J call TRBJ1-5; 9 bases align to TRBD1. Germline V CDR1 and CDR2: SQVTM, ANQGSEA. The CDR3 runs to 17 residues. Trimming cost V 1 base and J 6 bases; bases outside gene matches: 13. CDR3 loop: CSVEGQGDPCPPQPQHF. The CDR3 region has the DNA TGCAGCGTTGAAGGACAGGGGGATCCTTGCCCTCCTCAGCCCCAGCATTTT.

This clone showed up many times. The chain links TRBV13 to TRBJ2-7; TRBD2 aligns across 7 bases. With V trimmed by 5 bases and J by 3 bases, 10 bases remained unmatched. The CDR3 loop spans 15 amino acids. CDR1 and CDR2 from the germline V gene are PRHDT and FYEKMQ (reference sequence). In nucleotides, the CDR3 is TGTGCCAGCAGCACGACTAGCCGTCCGGACTACGAGCAGTACTTC. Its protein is CASSTTSRPDYEQYF.

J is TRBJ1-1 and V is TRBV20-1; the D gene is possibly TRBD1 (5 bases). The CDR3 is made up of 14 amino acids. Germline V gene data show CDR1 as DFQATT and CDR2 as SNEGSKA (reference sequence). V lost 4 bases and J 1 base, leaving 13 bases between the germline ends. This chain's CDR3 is CSANALTGNTEAFF. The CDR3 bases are TGCAGTGCTAACGCACTAACAGGGAACACTGAAGCTTTCTTT.

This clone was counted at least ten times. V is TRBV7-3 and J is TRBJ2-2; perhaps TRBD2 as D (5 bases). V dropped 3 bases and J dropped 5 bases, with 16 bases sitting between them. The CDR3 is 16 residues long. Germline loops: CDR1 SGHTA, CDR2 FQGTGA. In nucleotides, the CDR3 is TGTGCCAGCAGCTTCTCTACCGGGATCCAAACCGGGGAGCTGTTTTTT. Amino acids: CASSFSTGIQTGELFF.

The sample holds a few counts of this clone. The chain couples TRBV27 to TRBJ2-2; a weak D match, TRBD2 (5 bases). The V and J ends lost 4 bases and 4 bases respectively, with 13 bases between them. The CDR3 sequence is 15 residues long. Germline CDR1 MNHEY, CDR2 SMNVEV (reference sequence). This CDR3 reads CASSSRVRGTGELFF. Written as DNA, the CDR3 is TGTGCCAGCAGTTCACGTGTACGGGGCACCGGGGAGCTGTTTTTT.

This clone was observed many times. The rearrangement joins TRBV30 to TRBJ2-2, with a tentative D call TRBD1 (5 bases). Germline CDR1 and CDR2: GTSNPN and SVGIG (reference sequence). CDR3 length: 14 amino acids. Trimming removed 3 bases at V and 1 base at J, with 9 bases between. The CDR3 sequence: CAWRTQGNTGELFF. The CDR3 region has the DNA TGTGCCTGGAGGACTCAGGGGAACACCGGGGAGCTGTTTTTT.

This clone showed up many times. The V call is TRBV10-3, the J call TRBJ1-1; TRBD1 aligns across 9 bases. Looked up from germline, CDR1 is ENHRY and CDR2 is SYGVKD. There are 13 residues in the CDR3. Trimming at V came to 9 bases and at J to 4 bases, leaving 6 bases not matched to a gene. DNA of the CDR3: TGTGCCATTGGGGACAGGGCGGTCACTGAAGCTTTCTTT. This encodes CAIGDRAVTEAFF.

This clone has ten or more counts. The CDR3 spells CASSRDSTTYNEQFF. CDR3 sequence (DNA): TGTGCCAGCAGCCGAGACTCCACAACCTACAATGAGCAGTTCTTC. The chain links TRBV4-2 to TRBJ2-1; D unclear. The V end lost 4 bases, the J end lost 2 bases, and 12 bases lay between the germline ends. This CDR3 contains 15 residues. Germline CDR1 LGHNA, CDR2 YNFKEQ.

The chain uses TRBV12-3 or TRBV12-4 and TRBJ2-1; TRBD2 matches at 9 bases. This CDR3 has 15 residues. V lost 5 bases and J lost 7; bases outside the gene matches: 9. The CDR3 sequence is CASSIWTSASNEQFF. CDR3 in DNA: TGTGCCAGCAGTATTTGGACTAGCGCGAGTAATGAGCAGTTCTTC.

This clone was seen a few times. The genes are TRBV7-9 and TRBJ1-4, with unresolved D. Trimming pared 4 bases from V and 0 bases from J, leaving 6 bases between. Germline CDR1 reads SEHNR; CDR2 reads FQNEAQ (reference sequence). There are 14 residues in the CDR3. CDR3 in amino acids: CASSSASTNEKLFF. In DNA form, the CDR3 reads TGTGCCAGCAGCTCAGCCTCAACTAATGAAAAACTGTTTTTT.

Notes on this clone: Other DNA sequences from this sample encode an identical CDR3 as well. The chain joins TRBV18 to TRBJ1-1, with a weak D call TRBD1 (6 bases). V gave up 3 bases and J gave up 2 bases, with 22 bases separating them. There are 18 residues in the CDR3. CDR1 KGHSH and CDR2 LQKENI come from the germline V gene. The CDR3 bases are TGTGCCAGCTCACCGGCAGGACAGTCCGCCTCCTTAAACACTGAAGCTTTCTTT. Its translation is CASSPAGQSASLNTEAFF.

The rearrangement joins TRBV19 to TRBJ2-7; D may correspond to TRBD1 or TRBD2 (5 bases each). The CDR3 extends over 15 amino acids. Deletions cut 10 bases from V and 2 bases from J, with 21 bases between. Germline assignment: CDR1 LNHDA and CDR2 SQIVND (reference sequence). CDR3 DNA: TGTGCCACCGCCCCAACCGGGACGGTGGCCTACGAGCAGTACTTC. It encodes CATAPTGTVAYEQYF. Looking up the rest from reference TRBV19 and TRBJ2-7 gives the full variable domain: DGGITQSPKYLFRKEGQNVTLSCEQNLNHDAMYWYRQDPGQGLRLIYYSQIVNDFQKGDIAEGYSVSREKKESFPLTVTSAQKNPTAFYLCATAPTGTVAYEQYFGPGTRLTVT.

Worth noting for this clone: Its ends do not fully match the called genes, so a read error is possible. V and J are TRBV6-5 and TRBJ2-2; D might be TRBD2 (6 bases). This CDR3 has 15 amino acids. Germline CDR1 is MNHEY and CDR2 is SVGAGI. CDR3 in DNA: TGTGCCAGCAGTTACGGGCAACCAAACACCTGGGAGGTGAATTTT. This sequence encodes CASSYGQPNTWEVNF.

The CDR3 region has the DNA TGTGCCAGCGAACCCGCGCGACTAGCGGTCTCCTACGAGCAGTACTTC. Encoded protein: CASEPARLAVSYEQYF. The chain couples TRBV2 to TRBJ2-7, with 9 bases aligning to TRBD2. CDR3 length: 16 amino acids. The V and J ends lost 8 bases and 0 bases, in that order; junction bases with no gene match: 11. Germline V gene lookup returns CDR1 SNHLY and CDR2 FYNNEI.

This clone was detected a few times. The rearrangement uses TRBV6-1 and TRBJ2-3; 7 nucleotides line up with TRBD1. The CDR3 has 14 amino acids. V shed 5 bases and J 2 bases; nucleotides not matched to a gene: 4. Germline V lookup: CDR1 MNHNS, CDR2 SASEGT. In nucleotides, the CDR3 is TGTGCCAGCAGTCAGGGGGTGGACACAGATACGCAGTATTTT. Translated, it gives CASSQGVDTDTQYF.

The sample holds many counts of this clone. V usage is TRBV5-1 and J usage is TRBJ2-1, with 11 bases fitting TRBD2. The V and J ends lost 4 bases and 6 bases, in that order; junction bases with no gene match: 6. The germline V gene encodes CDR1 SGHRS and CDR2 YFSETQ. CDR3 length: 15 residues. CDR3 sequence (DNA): TGCGCCAGCAGCCAACTAGCGGGAGTAGGCAATGAGCAGTTCTTC. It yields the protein CASSQLAGVGNEQFF.

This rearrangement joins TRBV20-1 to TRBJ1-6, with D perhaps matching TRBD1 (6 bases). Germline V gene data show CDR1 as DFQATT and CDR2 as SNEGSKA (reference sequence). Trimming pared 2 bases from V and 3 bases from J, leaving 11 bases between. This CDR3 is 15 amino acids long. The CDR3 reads CSARKDRLYNSPLHF. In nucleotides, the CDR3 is TGCAGTGCTAGAAAAGACAGGCTCTATAATTCACCCCTCCACTTT.

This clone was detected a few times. The CDR3 DNA reads TGTGCCAGCAGTTCGACAGGGGTAGAGACCCAGTACTTC. The encoded protein is CASSSTGVETQYF. This chain links TRBV27 with TRBJ2-5; 8 positions match TRBD1. V lost 4 bases and J lost 4; bases outside the gene matches: 2. CDR3 length: 13 amino acids. Germline lookup yields CDR1 MNHEY and CDR2 SMNVEV (reference sequence).

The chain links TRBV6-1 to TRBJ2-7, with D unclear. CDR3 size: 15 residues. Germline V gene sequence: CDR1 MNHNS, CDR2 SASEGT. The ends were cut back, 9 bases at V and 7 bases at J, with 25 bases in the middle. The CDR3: CASRPSNEVSREQYF. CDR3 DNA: TGTGCCAGTAGACCAAGCAACGAGGTCTCCAGAGAGCAGTACTTC.